The text below deals with one T cell receptor (beta chain). These data are taken from a study of cytomegalovirus exposure and HLA in healthy donors. This CDR3 spans 16 amino acids. Donors were nominally healthy when sampled, though unrecorded immune exposures were likely. The PCR was carried out with 60 Vbeta primers and 13 Jbeta primers. Clones were sequenced by immunoSEQ multiplex PCR, and TCRdb holds only the in-frame ones, with some missing. In the table there are some 160,000 clones, roughly 80% of which are singletons. J is TRBJ1-2 and V is TRBV21-1; the table's D call, TRBD1, was not checked against the DNA. TRBV21-1 is described as a pseudogene. The sequenced sample consisted of PBMCs. The sequence was collected from a male donor in good health and CMV-seronegative. The CDR3, as DNA: TGTGCCAGCAGCAAAGCGGAATGGTGCAGGGGGCATGGCTACACCTTC. Translated, it gives CASSKAEWCRGHGYTF.